This is a list of T cell receptor beta chains from one sample in a study of OX40 agonist ivuxolimab in advanced cancers. The assay was immunoSEQ multiplex PCR, and TCRdb's table has in-frame clones only and misses some. The table shows nearly 80,000 clones, with approximately 85% occurring only once. Material: CD4+ or CD8+ T cells sorted from blood, obtained in a trial of the OX40 agonist ivuxolimab. The receptors were sampled from an adult with an advanced solid tumor such as melanoma, head and neck, liver or kidney cancer. Both conserved end residues are part of each CDR3. A D gene is named only where the DNA matches it firmly. The listing skips clone size in some rows; elsewhere it reads once, few, many or a size class.

v_call	j_call	clone_size	d_call	cdr3_nt	cdr3_aa
TRBV6-1	TRBJ2-1	-	-	TGTGCCAGCAGTGAAGTCGATGAGCAGTTCTTC	CASSEVDEQFF
TRBV7-2	TRBJ1-5	-	-	TGTGCCAGCAGCTTTAAGAGGGATTATCAGCCCCAGCATTTT	CASSFKRDYQPQHF
TRBV5-1	TRBJ2-1	-	TRBD2	TGCGCCAGCAGCTTGGGACTAGCGGGGGGGTCCTACAATGAGCAGTTCTTC	CASSLGLAGGSYNEQFF
TRBV6-5	TRBJ1-6	-	-	TGTGCCAGCAGTTACTTCGGGAATAATTCACCCCTCCACTTT	CASSYFGNNSPLHF
TRBV5-1	TRBJ2-7	-	TRBD1	TGCGCCAGCAGCTTGGAGCCGGGACAGGGGTCCTACGAGCAGTACTTC	CASSLEPGQGSYEQYF
TRBV5-1	TRBJ2-4	few	TRBD2	TGCGCCAGCAGCTCAGGACTAGCGGGGGGCGCGTCCAAAAACATTCAGTACTTC	CASSSGLAGGASKNIQYF
TRBV5-4	TRBJ2-7	-	-	TGTGCCAGCAGCTTGAACGGGGCCTACGAGCAGTACTTC	CASSLNGAYEQYF
TRBV19	TRBJ1-2	-	-	TGTGCCAGTAGCGTACAGGGACTCTATGGCTACACCTTC	CASSVQGLYGYTF
TRBV14	TRBJ1-2	once	TRBD1	TGTGCCAGCAGCCCAGGGACAGGGGATCAAGACTATGGCTACACCTTC	CASSPGTGDQDYGYTF
TRBV4-2	TRBJ1-4	-	TRBD1	TGTGCCAGCAGCCAAGATCACAGGGGTAATGAAAAACTGTTTTTT	CASSQDHRGNEKLFF
TRBV5-4	TRBJ1-6	few	-	TGTGCCAGCAGCTTGTCGGGGGTTGGGAATTCACCCCTCCACTTT	CASSLSGVGNSPLHF
TRBV29-1	TRBJ1-4	-	TRBD1	TGCAGCGCAATCTACGGGACAGGCGGTGAAAAACTGTTTTTT	CSAIYGTGGEKLFF
TRBV7-9	TRBJ1-3	-	-	TGTGCCAGCAGCTTGGAGGGCCTCTCTGGAAACACCATATATTTT	CASSLEGLSGNTIYF
TRBV7-6	TRBJ2-5	few	-	TGTGCCAGCAGCCCATCCAGGGGAGAGACCCAGTACTTC	CASSPSRGETQYF
TRBV19	TRBJ1-5	-	-	TGTGCCAGTAGTATTGTAGGCAGTAGCAATCAGCCCCAGCATTTT	CASSIVGSSNQPQHF
TRBV19	TRBJ1-4	-	-	TGTGCCAGTAGTATCACCTTTGAAAAACTGTTTTTT	CASSITFEKLFF
TRBV5-1	TRBJ2-7	once	-	TGCGCCAGCAGCTTGACCGGACCCAACTACGAGCAGTACTTC	CASSLTGPNYEQYF
TRBV5-1	TRBJ1-1	-	TRBD1	TGCGCCAGCAGCTTATTTCAGGGGGCCCCCGAGGATGAAGCTTTCTTT	CASSLFQGAPEDEAFF
TRBV29-1	TRBJ1-1	few	TRBD1	TGCAGCGTTGGAAAGGGGGCATGGAACACTGAAGCTTTCTTT	CSVGKGAWNTEAFF
TRBV19	TRBJ2-7	-	-	TGTGCCAGTAGTATAGCAGCGTCCAGCTCCTACGAGCAGTACTTC	CASSIAASSSYEQYF
TRBV7-9	TRBJ1-1	-	-	TGTGCCAGCAGCTGGTCGTCCAGGGCCACTGAAGCTTTCTTT	CASSWSSRATEAFF
TRBV2	TRBJ2-1	-	-	TGTGCCTCCCGACGGGAGACCTCCTACAATGAGCAGTTCTTC	CASRRETSYNEQFF
TRBV6-1	TRBJ2-5	-	TRBD2	TGTGCCAGCAGTGAAGCGGCGGGAGGGGTAGAGACCCAGTACTTC	CASSEAAGGVETQYF
TRBV12-5	TRBJ2-3	few	-	TGTGCTAGTGGTTTGGCCGCTAGATATCACCTCACTACTAGCACAGATACGCAGTATTTT	CASGLAARYHLTTSTDTQYF
TRBV10-1	TRBJ2-3	-	-	TGCGCCAGCAGTGAGTCGGTAGCCGCCCCCACAGATACGCAGTATTTT	CASSESVAAPTDTQYF
TRBV6-6	TRBJ1-2	-	TRBD1	TGTGCCAGCAGTTACGCCGGACAGGGTGCTAACTATGGCTACACCTTC	CASSYAGQGANYGYTF
TRBV6-5	TRBJ1-3	-	-	TGTGCCAGCAGTTACTCCAGGGCTGGAAACACCATATATTTT	CASSYSRAGNTIYF